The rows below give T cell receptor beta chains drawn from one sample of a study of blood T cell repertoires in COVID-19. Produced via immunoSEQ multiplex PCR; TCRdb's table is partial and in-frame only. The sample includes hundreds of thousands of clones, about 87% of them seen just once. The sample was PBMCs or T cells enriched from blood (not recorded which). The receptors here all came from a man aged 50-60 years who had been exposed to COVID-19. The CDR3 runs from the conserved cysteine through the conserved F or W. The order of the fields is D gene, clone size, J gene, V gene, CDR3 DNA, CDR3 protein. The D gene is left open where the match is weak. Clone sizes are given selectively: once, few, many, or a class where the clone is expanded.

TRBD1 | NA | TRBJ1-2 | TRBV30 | TGTGCCTGGAGTTTGGACAGGGGGCAGAATGGCTACACCTTC | CAWSLDRGQNGYTF
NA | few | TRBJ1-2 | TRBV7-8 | TGTGCCAGCAGCTCCCAAACCGGCAGGGCCTACACCTTC | CASSSQTGRAYTF
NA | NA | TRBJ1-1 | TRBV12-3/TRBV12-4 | TGTGCCAGCAGTGTCATGAACACTGAAGCTTTCTTT | CASSVMNTEAFF
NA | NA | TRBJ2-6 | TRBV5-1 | TGCGCCAGCAGCTCCGGTGTCCTCTCTGGGGCCAACGTCCTGACTTTC | CASSSGVLSGANVLTF
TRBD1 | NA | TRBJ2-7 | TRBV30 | TGTGCCTGGAGTCGACAGGGGGCGGGCGAGCAGTACTTC | CAWSRQGAGEQYF
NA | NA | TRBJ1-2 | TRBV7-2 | TGTGCCAGCAGCACTGGGGGGTCAATACACTATGGCTACACCTTC | CASSTGGSIHYGYTF
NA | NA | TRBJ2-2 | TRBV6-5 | TGTGCCAGCCTTTCCGAGCCCGGGGAGCTGTTTTTT | CASLSEPGELFF
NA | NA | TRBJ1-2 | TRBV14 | TGTGCCAGCAGCCAAGAACTCGATTTAGGCTACACCTTC | CASSQELDLGYTF
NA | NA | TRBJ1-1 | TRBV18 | TGTGCCAGCTCACCACCGAGTAGGGGCAGGGGTTTCACTGAAGCTTTCTTT | CASSPPSRGRGFTEAFF
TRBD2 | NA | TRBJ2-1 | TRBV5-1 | TGCGCCAGCAGTTTTGATCTAGCGGGGGCCCTGAAGCAGTTCTTC | CASSFDLAGALKQFF
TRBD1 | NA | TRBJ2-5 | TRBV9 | TGTGCCAGCAGCTCCTCGACAGGGAGAGAGACCCAGTACTTC | CASSSSTGRETQYF
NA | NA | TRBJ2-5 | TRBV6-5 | TGTGCCAGCAAAAAAAAGCGGAAACAAGAGACCCAGTACTTC | CASKKKRKQETQYF
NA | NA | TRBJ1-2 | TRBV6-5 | TGTGCCAGCGGGCGGGGGAGGACCGAGTATGGCTACACCTTC | CASGRGRTEYGYTF
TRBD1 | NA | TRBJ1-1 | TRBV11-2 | TGTGCCAGCAGCATCCCGACAGGGGGAATCACTGAAGCTTTCTTT | CASSIPTGGITEAFF
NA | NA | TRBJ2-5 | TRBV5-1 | TGCGCCAGCAGCTTATTTCAAAGGGGAGAGACCCAGTACTTC | CASSLFQRGETQYF
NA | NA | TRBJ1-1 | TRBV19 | TGTGCCAGTAGTATCAGGGCTTTGGGTGAAGCTTTCTTT | CASSIRALGEAFF
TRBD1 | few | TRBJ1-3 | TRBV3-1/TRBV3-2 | TGTGCCAGCAGCCCCGTTGGGGGGACAGGGGTGTCTAACACCATATATTTT | CASSPVGGTGVSNTIYF
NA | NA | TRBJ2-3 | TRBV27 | TGTGCCAGCAGTTTACAGTCCAGCACAGATACGCAGTATTTT | CASSLQSSTDTQYF
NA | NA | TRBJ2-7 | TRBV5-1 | TGCGCCAGCAGCCGCCTCCCAGCCTACGAGCAGTACTTC | CASSRLPAYEQYF
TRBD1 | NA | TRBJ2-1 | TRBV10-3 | TGTGCCATCAACCGACAGGGGGTCCGGACGAGCTCCTACAATGAGCAGTTCTTC | CAINRQGVRTSSYNEQFF
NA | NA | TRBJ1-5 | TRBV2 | TGTGCCAGCAGTGATTTCGGACAAAAGTATCGGCCCCAGCATTTT | CASSDFGQKYRPQHF
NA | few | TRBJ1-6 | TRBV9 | TGTGCCAGCAGCCTCGGGAGGGGGTCTGATTCACCCCTCCACTTT | CASSLGRGSDSPLHF
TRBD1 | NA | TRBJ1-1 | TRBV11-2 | TGTGCCAGCAGCTCGAATGACAGGGAGATTGGGATGAACACTGAAGCTTTCTTT | CASSSNDREIGMNTEAFF
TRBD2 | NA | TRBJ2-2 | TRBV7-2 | TGTGCCAGCAGCTCGAGGGGACTAGCGGGAGGTGGGGAGCTGTTTTTT | CASSSRGLAGGGELFF
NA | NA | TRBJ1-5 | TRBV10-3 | TGTGCCACCCGGGACAACGAGAGCAATCAGCCCCAGCATTTT | CATRDNESNQPQHF
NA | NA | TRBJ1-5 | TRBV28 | TGTGCCAGCAGCCCTAATCAGCCCCAGCATTTT | CASSPNQPQHF
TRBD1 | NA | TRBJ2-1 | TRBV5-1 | TGCGCCAGCAGCTCACGACCCGGGACAGGGGGCAATGAGCAGTTCTTC | CASSSRPGTGGNEQFF